This T cell receptor beta chain was profiled in a study of control samples from healthy donors and cancer patients (dated by TCRdb to the early 2020s). Library generation was performed with the immunoSEQ multiplex PCR assay. Sourced from immuneACCESS, this table was stored by TCRdb with only in-frame sequences that have V and J called. A share of the clones is absent; for the studies checked, an unresolved V gene accounts for under half, and the remainder has no known explanation. The sample data list some 95,000 clones, and approximately 86% of these were observed just once. Together, the top ten hold less than 15% of the sample. Of note for this clone: This receptor's antigen is unknown. No clone much larger than this one lies a single base away; base qualities are absent.

Cut back by 2 bases and 2 bases, the V and J ends lie 16 bases apart. From the cysteine up to the phenylalanine, the CDR3 has a length of 16 residues. CDR3 DNA only is kept here, 48 bases in frame from base 1. The germline V gene gives CDR1 as KGHSH and CDR2 as LQKENI. The rearrangement combines TRBV18 with TRBJ2-7; the D region possibly corresponds to TRBD1 (6 bases align). This sequence was found in a man under 40 in good health. The sequencing sample was made of blood. This receptor has the CDR3 CASSPSSGTTTYEQYF. The nucleotide sequence is TGTGCCAGCTCACCATCTTCCGGGACAACCACCTACGAGCAGTACTTC.